The sequence of this T cell receptor (beta chain) was determined in a study of cytomegalovirus exposure and HLA in healthy donors (dated by TCRdb to the late 2010s). Study-wide context: According to an earlier analysis of several hundred of the donors, 200 million or so T cells yielded 117 million unique TCR beta sequences and approximately 300 Gb of sequence data. Approximately 310 gigabases of sequencing data and approximately 85 million unique TCR sequences were included in an early release covering about 620 HLA-typed donors. The genetic ancestry cluster associated with self-reported Caucasian donors included over 65% of the 300 to 450 genotyped donors. The aim of the study was to test whether cataloging public T cell receptors could identify signatures of past pathogen exposure. The study profiled the T cell repertoires of 500 to 800 subjects by immunosequencing and related them to cytomegalovirus serostatus. Along with the roughly 700-subject first cohort, a separate validation cohort of over 90 different subjects was used. To predict cytomegalovirus infection status, the study brought together high-throughput TCR immunosequencing, statistical association of individual TCRs with disease status, and machine learning. In a later analysis, previously published TCR beta repertoires from 666 donors were re-analyzed and high-resolution HLA genotyping was added so that TCR occurrence patterns could be studied. In the later analysis, no new phenotypic data were used to find candidate immune exposures; instead, reliance was placed on TCR beta sequences and their occurrence across donors. An earlier analysis of some 600 of the donors applied high-throughput TCR beta sequencing to assess whether each TCR beta V gene segment acted as functional or pseudogenic. Alongside the repertoire data, information on donor age, sex, ethnicity and CMV serostatus was compiled. Genome-wide SNP genotypes for about three fifths of the roughly 670 donors were used in a later genetic analysis, which treated that subset as a discovery cohort. Every repertoire in the discovery cohort had been generated on one and the same sequencing platform. HLA typing included class I and class II loci at four-digit resolution. The number of donors typed differed by locus, with about 629-630 for A, B, C, DRB1 and DQB1, around 500 for DQA1, nearly 610 for DPA1, and 450 to 480 for DPB1. Roughly five DR-DQ haplotypes were handled as single units for association and clustering because linkage in the cohort was strong. Among 300 to 450 genotyped donors of the cohort, an average of about 240,000 unique TCR beta nucleotide sequences were sequenced per donor, about a sixth of them non-productive.

Broad study findings and their caveats: A further reported finding was that TCR beta sequences accurately predicted the HLA-A and HLA-B alleles for most subjects in the first cohort. Because some donors lacked HLA typing at each locus, the association tests relied only on the typed subset. According to a later analysis, TCR association rates differed among HLA loci, with DRB1 alleles showing the most associated TCRs and HLA-C alleles showing the fewest. A few of the identified cytomegalovirus-associated TCR beta chains were confirmed in vitro to be specific for cytomegalovirus antigens. Most CMV-associated TCR beta chains appeared to be HLA-restricted in a later analysis, and the HLA associations seemed to be driven largely by CMV exposure. According to the authors, the approach could potentially be generalized to other disease states and immunological phenotypes. Presence/absence analyses assumed roughly uniform sequencing depth across donors, an assumption that may not hold. The study listed 150 to 200 TCR beta chains as associated with cytomegalovirus. A later analysis associated about 17,000 TCR beta sequences with specific HLA alleles at a false discovery rate of 0.05. In a later analysis, HLA-associated TCR beta chains showed more clonal expansion and lower generation probabilities than non-associated chains that were equally common. Across donors, most TCR sequences were observed very rarely, whereas some public TCRs were present in many individuals. The cohort was sequenced for TCR beta chains only, and without alpha or paired-chain data the features that could be detected were limited. Several of the top co-occurrence clusters appeared to be linked to parvovirus B19, influenza, CMV and Epstein-Barr virus, according to a later analysis. Immune exposure information for the cohort was limited to CMV serostatus. A group of highly shared sequence variants was considered likely to be a technical artifact of the sequencing pipeline. In both the original and validation cohorts, the classifier was reported to diagnose cytomegalovirus status with high specificity and sensitivity. Some IMGT-functional V segments, including TRBV6-2 and TRBV6-3, could not be told apart with the 87-base-pair reads, so those segments were excluded. Because counts were too low, more than 15 rarely observed V segments, including chromosome 9 orphons, were excluded from the earlier analysis of under 650 of the donors. A later genetic analysis associated a missense DCLRE1C variant with V-gene and J-gene trimming of TCR beta chains, and an independent cohort replicated the association. Broadly in line with IMGT annotations, most TCR beta V segments showed up in productive rearrangements about 87% or about 30% of the time in an earlier analysis of approximately 640 of the donors. Linkage disequilibrium might explain the correlated functional status among segregating V segments, but an unknown experimental factor could not be ruled out. Compared with the approximately 670-donor mean, donors in an Asian-associated ancestry cluster had fewer N-insertions in productive TCRs, according to a later genetic analysis. When HLA alleles, especially DR and DQ, strongly co-occurred, TCR associations were difficult to assign to individual alleles.

The germline V gene (reference sequence) gives CDR1 as SEHNR and CDR2 as FQNEAQ. The CDR3 holds 15 amino acids from the cysteine to the phenylalanine. Only the CDR3 portion is preserved as DNA: 45 bases, with reading frame beginning at the first base. Trimming removed 5 bases from V and 5 bases from J, leaving 18 bases between the germline ends. Libraries were prepared through the immunoSEQ multiplex PCR assay. For the multiplex PCR, a mixture combining 60 forward primers for TCR Vbeta segments and 13 reverse primers for TCR Jbeta segments was used. The CDR3 region of rearranged TCR beta genes was amplified from genomic DNA by a multiplex PCR assay. Amplified TCR beta libraries were sequenced as 87-base-pair reads on the Illumina HiSeq System. Concerning the study's data processing: Across the 700 or so repertoires, a later analysis counted around 80 million unique TCR beta chains, 9 million to 14 million of which were shared by at least two donors. A nearest-neighbor algorithm error-corrected the raw reads and collapsed the reads into unique sequences, merging closely related sequences to remove PCR and sequencing errors. CDR3 sequences were aligned to IMGT reference sequences to assign V, D and J gene segments. Each retained sequence needed at least a six-nucleotide match to both a V gene segment and a J gene segment. Rearrangements were called productive when the CDR3 lacked stop codons and stayed in frame with V and J; all others were non-productive. Following IMGT convention, CDR3 was defined as the stretch from the second conserved V-encoded cysteine up to the conserved J-encoded phenylalanine. Sequences without an unambiguous match to a single V gene segment were excluded from the earlier analysis of over 500 of the donors. An earlier analysis of several hundred of the donors called V segments functional above 56.7% productive rearrangements and segregating when the between-donor standard deviation exceeded 5%. A statistical classification framework was built to diagnose cytomegalovirus status from the catalog of TCR beta chain sequences. V and J gene assignment, in a later analysis, came from comparing TCR nucleotide sequences with IMGT/GENE-DB human TR gene sequences. The TCRdist pipeline was used in a later analysis to assign CDR3 sequences and most-parsimonious VDJ recombination scenarios. A later analysis defined each TCR beta chain by its CDR3 amino acid sequence plus V-gene family, and excluded reads lacking a unique V-gene family. To address suspected cross-contamination and a sequencing artifact, a later analysis removed approximately 600 highly shared, low-generation-probability nucleotide sequences. In a later analysis, a clonal expansion index for each public chain was calculated from normalized within-repertoire ranks of inferred template counts. Generation probabilities in a later analysis came from a VDJ recombination model fitted to out-of-frame rearrangements, and those results were checked against IGoR. A later analysis scored TCR-TCR, TCR-HLA and TCR-CMV co-occurrence with hypergeometric tests, applying a repertoire-size bias correction to TCR pairs. A later analysis estimated false discovery rates by permuting HLA or CMV assignments 20 times. In a later analysis, co-occurring TCRs were grouped using DBSCAN, and TCRdist sequence similarity was added for clustering within HLA-allele-positive subsets. Repertoires with fewer than 30,000 or more than 120,000 public chains, plus five repertoires with anomalous nucleotide sharing, were excluded from co-occurrence clustering. Held by TCRdb, this immuneACCESS table contains in-frame sequences only and omits some clones. Under half of the omission traces to an unresolved V gene where checked; the cause of the rest is unknown. V, J and clone size were drawn from that table, and D and trimming were deduced from the DNA. The sample contains some 130,000 clones, roughly 80% of them found a single time. Of the sample, 2.5% is held by the ten largest clones.

In total, fewer than 750 healthy bone marrow donors made up the cohort. Cohort members were all nominally healthy when sampled, although unrecorded immune exposures were likely present. The donor tested CMV seronegative, placing the donor among the 300 to 400 seronegative members of the cohort. A peripheral blood sample was provided by each donor, and peripheral blood mononuclear cells were used for TCR beta sequencing. The Qiagen DNeasy Blood Extraction Kit was used to extract genomic DNA from the blood cell samples. Regarding this clone: No cognate antigen has been identified for it. Base qualities are not recorded, but no much larger clone differs from it by a single base.

This clonotype was sampled from a man aged 25-45 years in good health and CMV-seronegative. This sequence uses TRBV7-9 and TRBJ1-1; TRBD1 is a possible D gene, resting on 6 matching bases. Specimen: PBMCs. The DNA sequence is given as TGTGCCAGCAGCATCCCACAGGGAATTGAGACTGAAGCTTTCTTT. This translates into CASSIPQGIETEAFF.